One and the same sample provided the 27 T cell receptor beta chains below, sequenced in a study of neurological immune-mediated disorders. TCRdb re-derived calls from the 5' RACE reads in MiXCR, one entry per CDR3 protein. The sample includes more than 45,000 distinct CDR3 sequences, around 3.3% of them seen just once. Source material: PBMCs. These receptors all come from a man aged 40-55 years with multiple sclerosis.

This clonotype was observed at least ten times. This chain links TRBV12-3 or TRBV12-4 with TRBJ1-2, with D uncertain. Trimming pared 7 bases from V and 2 bases from J, leaving 14 bases between. This CDR3 region has 14 residues. This CDR3 reads CASTDHLGNYGYTF. The CDR3 nucleotides read TGTGCCAGCACAGACCACCTTGGGAACTATGGCTACACCTTC.

This clonotype was observed at least ten times. The chain combines TRBV27 with TRBJ2-7; 12 nucleotides agree with TRBD2. Germline V gene sequence: CDR1 MNHEY, CDR2 SMNVEV (reference sequence). Trimming cost V 6 bases and J 5 bases; bases outside gene matches: 8. The CDR3 contains 15 residues. Here the CDR3 DNA reads TGTGCCAGCAGAGTTTCTAGCGGGGGGGTCGACGAGCAGTACTTC. Protein product: CASRVSSGGVDEQYF.

Only a few counts were recorded for this clonotype. The chain links TRBV7-3 to TRBJ2-3, with TRBD2 matching over 10 bases. Germline values: CDR1 SGHTA, CDR2 FQGTGA. V lost 6 bases to trimming and J lost 2 bases; unmatched junction nucleotides: 5. CDR3 length equals 15 residues. As DNA, the CDR3 is TGTGCCAGCAGTACACTAGCGGGGTCCACAGATACGCAGTATTTT. Its protein is CASSTLAGSTDTQYF.

This clonotype has at least ten counts. The chain is built from TRBV29-1 and TRBJ2-7; D is ambiguous. Germline V lookup: CDR1 SQVTM, CDR2 ANQGSEA. V was shortened by 6 bases and J by 0 bases, with 12 bases between the two germline ends. The CDR3 runs 13 residues. CDR3 sequence (DNA): TGCAGCGTCGGAGACATCACCTCCTACGAGCAGTACTTC. It encodes CSVGDITSYEQYF.

To note about this clonotype: A much larger clonotype is one base distant, so this may be a read error. V gene TRBV7-9 combines with J gene TRBJ1-1; the D is unclear. CDR1 and CDR2 (germline): SEHNR, FQNEAQ (reference sequence). V lost 6 bases and J lost 4, with 9 bases in between. The CDR3 loop spans 12 amino acids. CDR3 sequence reads: CASRDLSTEAFF. CDR3 DNA: TGTGCCAGCAGGGATCTCAGCACTGAAGCTTTCTTT.

This clonotype has a count of ten or more. Germline is not matched at one junction end, which may reflect a read error. The V call is TRBV7-7, the J call TRBJ2-2, with TRBD1 as a possible D gene (6 bases). The CDR3 length is 16 residues. The V gene's germline CDR1 is SSHAT and CDR2 FNYEAQ (reference sequence). The CDR3 loop reads CASSRDTNANTGELFF. CDR3 coding DNA: TGTGCTAGCAGCCGGGACACCAACGCGAACACCGGGGAGCTGTTTTTT.

Concerning this clonotype itself: One end of the junction varies from germline; a read error may be responsible. This chain uses TRBV5-1 with TRBJ1-6; tentative D call: TRBD1 (5 bases). This CDR3 contains 15 residues. The germline gives CDR1 SGHRS, CDR2 YFSETQ. For the CDR3, the DNA is TGCGCCAGCAGCCCGGACAAGGGGCCGGGTTCACCCCTCAACTTT. This translates into CASSPDKGPGSPLNF.

At least ten counts were recorded for this clonotype. The chain combines TRBV7-3 with TRBJ2-6; the D gene could be TRBD1 or TRBD2 (5 bases each). The CDR3 runs to 16 residues. Germline lookup yields CDR1 SGHTA and CDR2 FQGTGA. Trimming shortened V by 0 bases and J by 3 bases, and 9 bases separated the two germline ends. The CDR3 bases are TGTGCCAGCAGCTTAACCGGGGCGTTTGGGGCCAACGTCCTGACTTTC. As protein: CASSLTGAFGANVLTF.

This clonotype occurred many times. The chain carries TRBV20-1 and TRBJ1-2; D perhaps matches TRBD1 (6 bases). This CDR3 has 12 amino acids. The germline V gene has CDR1 DFQATT and CDR2 SNEGSKA (reference sequence). The V gene lost 2 bases and the J gene lost 7 bases, with 11 bases spanning the gap. CDR3 sequence: CSARIQGGGYTF. The CDR3 DNA reads TGCAGTGCTAGAATACAGGGAGGTGGCTACACCTTC.

Concerning this clonotype: This may come from a read error, since a much larger clone is one base off. The chain couples TRBV29-1 to TRBJ2-7, with D perhaps TRBD2 (6 bases). The V end was cut by 3 bases, the J end by 1 base, with 13 bases between. The germline V gene has CDR1 SQVTM and CDR2 ANQGSEA. This CDR3 is 14 amino acids long. CDR3 loop: CSVDRGWGSYEQYF. CDR3 DNA sequence: TGCAGCGTTGATCGGGGGTGGGGATCCTACGAGCAGTACTTC.

This clonotype was found many times. V is TRBV11-2 and J is TRBJ1-5; 7 positions agree with TRBD1. CDR1 SGHAT and CDR2 FQNNGV come from the germline V gene. This CDR3 has 14 residues. The V and J ends lost 5 bases and 7 bases, in that order; junction bases with no gene match: 8. In nucleotides, the CDR3 is TGTGCCAGCAGCCCCCAGACAGGGCCCCAGCCCCAGCATTTT. Amino acids: CASSPQTGPQPQHF.

At least ten counts were recorded for this clonotype. The chain couples TRBV20-1 to TRBJ2-3; D not certain. The V gene's germline CDR1 is DFQATT and CDR2 SNEGSKA (reference sequence). Trimming shortened V by 0 bases and J by 4 bases, and 14 bases separated the two germline ends. The CDR3 loop spans 15 amino acids. DNA for the CDR3: TGCAGTGCTAGAGATGCGAGAAAGGATTCAGATACGCAGTATTTT. It is translated as CSARDARKDSDTQYF.

For this clonotype: Given a much more abundant clone one base away, this may be a read error. The V gene is TRBV12-3 or TRBV12-4, the J gene TRBJ2-2; 8 nucleotides align to TRBD2. The CDR3 contains 11 residues. The CDR3 reads CASSRAGDLFF. The DNA of the CDR3 is TGTGCCAGCAGTCGAGCGGGGGATCTGTTTTTT.

This clonotype was detected many times. The V and J genes are TRBV25-1 and TRBJ2-3; 7 bases line up with TRBD2. V lost 5 bases and J lost 6; bases outside the gene matches: 8. This CDR3 is 14 amino acids long. Germline V CDR1 and CDR2: MGHDK, SYGVNS. Here the CDR3 DNA reads TGTGCCAGCAGTCTCCAGGGAGGGGATGATACGCAGTATTTT. Amino acid sequence: CASSLQGGDDTQYF.

In this sample, this clonotype turned up many times. At one end the junction does not follow the germline gene, possibly because of a read error. The chain employs TRBV24-1 and TRBJ1-5; 7 bases map to TRBD1. This CDR3 spans 15 amino acids. CDR1 and CDR2 (germline): KGHDR, SFDVKD. This CDR3 is CATSERDRPGQPQNF. For the CDR3, the DNA is TGTGCCACCAGTGAACGGGACAGACCGGGCCAGCCCCAGAATTTT.

This clonotype was counted many times. V is TRBV4-1 and J is TRBJ1-5; D might be TRBD1 (5 bases). The CDR3 loop spans 15 amino acids. The V end was cut by 3 bases, the J end by 0 bases, with 9 bases between. Germline V gene lookup returns CDR1 MGHRA and CDR2 YSYEKL. The CDR3 DNA follows: TGCGCCAGCAGCCATGACAGTAATAGCAATCAGCCCCAGCATTTT. This encodes CASSHDSNSNQPQHF.

In its sample, this clonotype was seen many times. CDR3 in amino acids: CSVAPTATEAFF. The CDR3, as DNA: TGCAGCGTTGCCCCAACTGCCACTGAAGCTTTCTTT. This chain connects TRBV29-1 to TRBJ1-1; D is undetermined. CDR1 and CDR2 (germline): SQVTM, ANQGSEA. Trimming removed 4 bases at V and 4 bases at J, with 10 bases between. The CDR3 runs to 12 residues.

A note on this clonotype: One base away lies a much larger clone, so this may be a sequencing read error. The CDR3 DNA reads as TGTGCCACCAGTGATCCAGGAAAGGTCTGGGATGAGCAGTTCTTC. It codes for CATSDPGKVWDEQFF. The chain is built from TRBV24-1 and TRBJ2-1, with D unclear. CDR1 is KGHDR and CDR2 is SFDVKD in the germline V gene. The germline V and J ends were trimmed by 3 bases and 8 bases, with 16 bases remaining between them. CDR3 length equals 15 residues.

There are many counts of this clonotype. The V call is TRBV28, the J call TRBJ2-5, with 9 bases matching TRBD1. The CDR3 totals 12 residues. CDR1 is MDHEN, CDR2 SYDVKM, per germline. The J segment lost 4 bases and the V segment lost 11 bases, leaving 5 bases of the junction unmatched. CDR3 DNA sequence: TGTGCCCACACAGGGGGCGGAGAGACCCAGTACTTC. Its protein product is CAHTGGGETQYF.

This clonotype has ten or more counts. The chain is built from TRBV4-1 and TRBJ1-2, with a possible D match to TRBD1 (5 bases). V shed 0 bases and J shed 4 bases, with 12 bases lying between them. The CDR3 totals 15 residues. Germline V gives CDR1 MGHRA, CDR2 YSYEKL. The CDR3 region is CASSQDGPGTYGYTF. In DNA form, the CDR3 reads TGCGCCAGCAGCCAAGATGGGCCAGGGACCTATGGCTACACCTTC.

This clonotype was seen many times. The rearrangement links TRBV24-1 to TRBJ2-5; D perhaps matches TRBD1 (7 bases). The CDR3 has 15 amino acids. Per germline, CDR1 KGHDR and CDR2 SFDVKD. V lost 3 bases to trimming and J lost 1 base, with 11 bases between them. CDR3 protein: CATSDAGQFQETQYF. The CDR3 DNA sequence: TGTGCCACCAGTGATGCGGGACAGTTCCAAGAGACCCAGTACTTC.

This clonotype was recorded many times. V and J are TRBV29-1 and TRBJ2-2; 8 bases match TRBD2. The CDR3 contains 14 residues. Trimming at V came to 7 bases and at J to 3 bases, leaving 7 bases not matched to a gene. CDR1 is SQVTM, CDR2 ANQGSEA, per germline. CDR3 in amino acids: CSASGGPDTGELFF. CDR3 DNA: TGCAGCGCGTCGGGGGGGCCAGACACCGGGGAGCTGTTTTTT.

This clonotype occurred many times. The genes are TRBV6-2 or TRBV6-3 and TRBJ2-3; D remains unclear. Looked up from germline, CDR1 is MNHEY and CDR2 is SVGEGT. The length of the CDR3 is 14 residues. The ends were cut back, 4 bases at V and 6 bases at J, with 14 bases in the middle. This chain's CDR3 is CASSLPPAGDTQYF. The CDR3 nucleotides read TGTGCCAGCAGTTTACCCCCGGCTGGGGATACGCAGTATTTT.

Many counts were recorded for this clonotype. V gene TRBV20-1 combines with J gene TRBJ2-7, with 7 bases identical to TRBD1. The CDR3 sequence is 16 residues long. From germline, CDR1 is DFQATT and CDR2 SNEGSKA (reference sequence). With V trimmed by 4 bases and J by 3 bases, 15 bases remained unmatched. In DNA, the CDR3 is TGCAGTGCTATTGAACAGGGGCCTGGCGGACTCTACGAGCAGTACTTC. Translating it yields CSAIEQGPGGLYEQYF.

This clonotype was counted many times. V usage is TRBV13 and J usage is TRBJ2-7, with D perhaps given as TRBD1 or TRBD2 (5 bases each). This CDR3 region has 15 residues. CDR1 and CDR2 from the germline V gene are PRHDT and FYEKMQ (reference sequence). Between the trimmed V and J ends, which lost 1 base and 1 base, there was a span of 11 bases. The chain's CDR3 is CASSLVRGRSYEQYF. DNA for the CDR3: TGTGCCAGCAGCTTAGTACGGGGACGATCCTACGAGCAGTACTTC.

In this sample, this clonotype turned up many times. This chain joins TRBV5-6 and TRBJ2-7, with 10 nucleotides matching TRBD1. J gave up 2 bases and V 2 bases, and 10 bases lay outside the gene matches. The CDR3 covers 17 residues. CDR1 is SGHDT and CDR2 is YYEEEE in the germline V gene. The CDR3 region has the DNA TGTGCCAGCAGCTTCAGGGCGTCGGGGACAGGGGCCTACGAGCAGTACTTC. This gives the protein CASSFRASGTGAYEQYF.

There are many counts of this clonotype. The genes are TRBV10-3 and TRBJ2-5, with D tentatively TRBD1 or TRBD2 (5 bases each). Trimming pared 6 bases from V and 5 bases from J, leaving 16 bases between. The V gene's germline CDR1 is ENHRY and CDR2 SYGVKD. This CDR3 comprises 14 residues. The CDR3 loop reads CAIRSDGWGETQYF. The CDR3 bases are TGTGCCATCAGGTCCGACGGGTGGGGGGAGACCCAGTACTTC.